This T cell receptor (beta chain) was recorded in a study of post-analysis software for immune sequencing data. General study results and limits: About five TRBV segments appeared more often in patients than in controls, and TRBV5-6, TRBV5-1 and TRBV20-1 were among these.

CDR1 is ENHRY, CDR2 SYGVKD, per germline. The CDR3 is made up of 15 amino acids. Worth noting for this clonotype: The antigen remains unidentified.

TCR beta cDNA libraries had unique molecular identifiers. TCRdb called the PCR reads again in MiXCR, with one record for every CDR3 protein. There are some 260,000 distinct CDR3 sequences in the sample; around 34% occur only once, and 4.5% to 5.5% lies in the top ten. This TCR came from a girl aged 10 to 17 with multiple sclerosis. V is TRBV10-3 and J is TRBJ2-7, with a weak D call TRBD2 (7 bases). The DNA matches TRBJ2-4 better at its end, which makes the J call doubtful. The sequenced sample consisted of blood. The CDR3 protein is CAISESLGRGNIQYF. CDR3 bases: TGTGCCATCAGTGAGTCGCTGGGGAGGGGGAACATTCAGTACTTC.